A single sample gave rise to the 20 T cell receptor beta chains below, sequenced in a study of blood T cell repertoires in COVID-19 (dated by TCRdb to 2020 to 2021). The library was generated by the immunoSEQ multiplex PCR assay. TCRdb provides this immuneACCESS table in a form limited to in-frame rearrangements. Some clones are lacking; in checked studies, under half of them reflect an unresolved V gene, and why the rest are absent is not known. The sample data list roughly 260,000 clones, and 87% of these were observed just once. The biggest ten clones account for 2.3% of the sample. The sequenced sample was peripheral blood. All receptors derive from a woman in her forties or fifties with acute or convalescent COVID-19.

The rearrangement joins TRBV14 to TRBJ1-1; unclear D gene. The CDR3 length is 12 residues. Germline assignment: CDR1 SGHDN and CDR2 FVKESK. The V and J ends lost 1 base and 9 bases respectively, with 9 bases between them. The CDR3 DNA reads as TGTGCCAGCAGCCAAGTAGCAGAGCAAGCTTTCTTT. Its translation: CASSQVAEQAFF.

The chain recombines TRBV3-1 (or the pseudogene TRBV3-2) with TRBJ1-1, with D maybe TRBD1 (5 bases). The germline V and J ends were trimmed by 4 bases and 4 bases, with 13 bases remaining between them. Germline assignment: CDR1 LGHDT and CDR2 YNNKEL (reference sequence). The CDR3 sequence is 14 residues long. CDR3 in amino acids: CASSRGRVSTEAFF. The CDR3 coding sequence is TGTGCCAGCAGCCGCGGCAGGGTGAGCACTGAAGCTTTCTTT.

The chain has TRBV28 and TRBJ1-4, with D possibly matching TRBD1 (6 bases). The germline V gene has CDR1 MDHEN and CDR2 SYDVKM. This CDR3 has 16 residues. Trimming took off 7 bases at V and 4 bases at J, with 19 bases between the two ends. CDR3 DNA sequence: TGTGCCAGCACCCCCTACCCCAGGGGCAATAATGAAAAACTGTTTTTT. The encoded protein is CASTPYPRGNNEKLFF.

The CDR3 bases are TGTGCCACCAGTGACACTAGAGTTAGCCAAGAGACCCAGTACTTC. Protein product: CATSDTRVSQETQYF. This chain uses TRBV24-1 with TRBJ2-5; D is possibly TRBD2 (5 bases). Trimming removed 4 bases at V and 1 base at J, with 12 bases between. Germline CDR1 KGHDR, CDR2 SFDVKD. The CDR3 has 15 amino acids.

The chain couples TRBV6-2 or TRBV6-3 to TRBJ2-5; a weak D match, TRBD1 (6 bases). The CDR3 has 13 residues. In germline, CDR1 is MNHEY, CDR2 SVGEGT. Trimming shortened V by 4 bases and J by 7 bases, and 13 bases separated the two germline ends. The CDR3: CASSSTGFRTQYF. The CDR3 region has the DNA TGTGCCAGCAGTTCGACAGGCTTCAGGACCCAGTACTTC.

This chain links TRBV29-1 with TRBJ1-2; D is undetermined. Trimming removed 3 bases from V and 2 bases from J, with 4 bases in between. Germline CDR1 is SQVTM and CDR2 is ANQGSEA. The CDR3 sequence is 11 residues long. Here the CDR3 reads CSVDRNYGYTF. In nucleotides, the CDR3 is TGCAGCGTTGACAGGAACTATGGCTACACCTTC.

The chain recombines TRBV30 with TRBJ1-3; D not certain. Germline assignment: CDR1 GTSNPN and CDR2 SVGIG (reference sequence). CDR3 length: 15 amino acids. The germline V and J ends were trimmed by 4 bases and 4 bases, with 17 bases remaining between them. CDR3 in DNA: TGTGCCTGGACTCCCGACCGGGTCTCAGGAAACACCATATATTTT. This encodes CAWTPDRVSGNTIYF.

The rearrangement joins TRBV28 to TRBJ1-1; a weak D match, TRBD1 (6 bases). Trimming removed 5 bases from V and 0 bases from J, with 10 bases in between. From germline, CDR1 is MDHEN and CDR2 SYDVKM. This CDR3 spans 14 amino acids. CDR3 loop: CASSVGGMNTEAFF. The CDR3 bases are TGTGCCAGCAGTGTAGGGGGAATGAACACTGAAGCTTTCTTT.

The gene calls are TRBV19 and TRBJ2-3, with 11 positions matching TRBD2. V was pared by 5 bases and J by 0 bases, with 16 bases of the junction left unmatched. Germline CDR1 LNHDA, CDR2 SQIVND (reference sequence). The CDR3 covers 20 residues. The CDR3 spells CASSAGTSGQNLESTDTQYF. CDR3 coding DNA: TGTGCCAGTAGTGCGGGGACTAGCGGCCAGAACCTAGAAAGCACAGATACGCAGTATTTT.

The chain uses TRBV5-5 and TRBJ2-4, with D possibly matching TRBD1 (6 bases). The V and J ends lost 4 bases and 6 bases respectively, with 20 bases between them. The germline gives CDR1 SGHKS, CDR2 YYEKEE (reference sequence). The CDR3 has 16 residues. DNA of the CDR3: TGTGCCAGCAGCGGCGAACTACAGGGCATGGGAAACATTCAGTACTTC. Amino acid sequence: CASSGELQGMGNIQYF.

The chain links TRBV29-1 to TRBJ2-1; 13 positions agree with TRBD2. CDR3 length equals 13 residues. Germline loops: CDR1 SQVTM, CDR2 ANQGSEA. V trimming: 7 bases; J trimming: 12 bases; junction bases outside the gene matches: 9. The CDR3 DNA reads as TGCAGCGGTGGGACTAGCGGGGTCAGGGGGCAGTTCTTC. Translating gives CSGGTSGVRGQFF.

The rearrangement uses TRBV6-2 or TRBV6-3 and TRBJ2-3, with 14 bases matching TRBD2. Trimming cost V 4 bases and J 2 bases; bases outside gene matches: 5. Germline CDR1 MNHEY, CDR2 SVGEGT. The CDR3 totals 17 residues. CDR3 nucleotide sequence: TGTGCCAGCAGTTCCCCGACTAGCGGGAGGGTCACAGATACGCAGTATTTT. Translated: CASSSPTSGRVTDTQYF.

The rearrangement links TRBV9 to TRBJ2-3, with TRBD2 identical over 8 bases. This CDR3 spans 15 amino acids. In germline, CDR1 is SGDLS, CDR2 YYNGEE. The trim removed 4 bases at V and 4 bases at J, leaving 8 bases unmatched. The CDR3 nucleotides read TGTGCCAGCAGCATGCCGGGAGGGATGGCAGATACGCAGTATTTT. Translating it yields CASSMPGGMADTQYF.

The J gene is TRBJ2-2, the V gene TRBV5-1; D is unresolved. CDR1 is SGHRS and CDR2 is YFSETQ in the germline V gene. This CDR3 has 15 residues. Trimming took 1 base from V and 1 from J, leaving 8 bases between them. The CDR3 sequence is CASSLIERNTGELFF. CDR3 nucleotide sequence: TGCGCCAGCAGCTTGATCGAGCGGAACACCGGGGAGCTGTTTTTT.

This clone was counted only a few times. This chain links TRBV30 with TRBJ1-6, with TRBD1 as a possible D gene (6 bases). V was trimmed by 3 bases and J by 4 bases, leaving 16 bases between them. The CDR3 has 16 residues. Germline loops: CDR1 GTSNPN, CDR2 SVGIG (reference sequence). The CDR3 loop is CAWREDRSPYNSPLHF. The CDR3 bases are TGTGCCTGGAGGGAAGACAGGTCCCCATATAATTCACCCCTCCACTTT.

The genes are TRBV7-2 and TRBJ2-1; 8 bases agree with TRBD2. Per germline, CDR1 SGHTA and CDR2 FQGNSA. The ends lost 1 base at V and 7 bases at J; junction bases unmatched: 12. This CDR3 has 17 residues. CDR3 sequence: CASSLVPTSAVRNEQFF. In DNA form, the CDR3 reads TGTGCCAGCAGCTTAGTCCCGACTAGCGCAGTCCGAAATGAGCAGTTCTTC.

This rearrangement joins TRBV7-9 to TRBJ1-1; D is undetermined. V lost 3 bases, J lost 0 bases, and 5 bases lay in between. The germline V gene encodes CDR1 SEHNR and CDR2 FQNEAQ (reference sequence). The length of the CDR3 is 13 residues. The CDR3: CASSFLMNTEAFF. The CDR3 region has the DNA TGTGCCAGCAGCTTCCTTATGAACACTGAAGCTTTCTTT.

This chain connects TRBV3-1 (or the pseudogene TRBV3-2) to TRBJ2-1, with 14 bases that match TRBD2. The CDR3 loop spans 17 amino acids. V trimming: 4 bases; J trimming: 3 bases; junction bases outside the gene matches: 5. CDR1 is LGHDT, CDR2 YNNKEL, per germline (reference sequence). The CDR3 DNA follows: TGTGCCAGCAGCCCAGGACTAGCGGGAGGCAACTACAATGAGCAGTTCTTC. Translating gives CASSPGLAGGNYNEQFF.

This sequence joins TRBV19 and TRBJ2-7; D is undetermined. Trimming stripped 4 bases from V and 1 base from J, with 11 bases between. The CDR3 runs to 14 residues. Germline loops: CDR1 LNHDA, CDR2 SQIVND (reference sequence). The CDR3 DNA is TGTGCCAGTAGTACCCGACGAGGTTCCTACGAGCAGTACTTC. Its translation is CASSTRRGSYEQYF.

The genes are TRBV27 and TRBJ2-7, with D possibly TRBD2 on 6 matching bases. This CDR3 spans 15 amino acids. Trimming stripped 0 bases from V and 1 base from J, with 10 bases between. From germline, CDR1 is MNHEY and CDR2 SMNVEV (reference sequence). The CDR3 sequence: CASSLSAGRSYEQYF. CDR3 in DNA: TGTGCCAGCAGTTTATCGGCCGGGAGATCCTACGAGCAGTACTTC.